This TCR beta chain is drawn from a study of cytomegalovirus exposure and HLA in healthy donors. Turning to the study itself: The same platform was used for the 90 to 150 validation repertoires and the roughly 700 first-cohort repertoires, a later analysis reported. Study-wide results and caveats: Published work reported that the classifier diagnosed cytomegalovirus status with high specificity and sensitivity. Subsequent analysis of the approximately 110 validation repertoires found a tendency for first-cohort TCR clusters to co-occur.

The CDR3 is made up of 13 amino acids. V was trimmed by 1 base and J by 4 bases, leaving 7 bases between them. The germline gives CDR1 SGHVS, CDR2 FNYEAQ. The assay was immunoSEQ multiplex PCR, and TCRdb's table has in-frame clones only and misses some. The profile shows 250,000 to 350,000 clones, approximately 90% of them singletons. As to this clone: Its antigen remains unidentified.

The chain uses TRBV7-6 and TRBJ1-1; D is possibly TRBD1 (5 bases). Specimen: PBMCs. The sequence derives from a woman in her thirties in good health and CMV-seropositive. CDR3 loop: CASSLGGGTEAFF. The CDR3 coding sequence is TGTGCCAGCAGCTTAGGGGGGGGCACTGAAGCTTTCTTT.